One sample yielded the 28 T cell receptor beta chains listed below, sequenced in a study of identifying expanded T cells in peripheral blood. The protocol was immunoSEQ multiplex PCR, while the TCRdb copy is restricted to in-frame clones and leaves out a portion. The table has 90,000 or so clones, approximately 90% seen once; the top ten hold 19%. The sample was blood. The receptors originated from a person aged 18 to 70 in good health.

The chain recombines TRBV7-9 with TRBJ2-3, with D hard to call. With 4 bases removed from V and 4 bases from J, the gap between germline ends came to 21 bases. From germline, CDR1 is SEHNR and CDR2 FQNEAQ (reference sequence). The CDR3 runs to 17 residues. The CDR3 DNA is TGTGCCAGCAGCTCCTTAAACCCACCCTTTCGTCCAGATACGCAGTATTTT. It is translated as CASSSLNPPFRPDTQYF.

The chain recombines TRBV4-3 with TRBJ2-5; perhaps TRBD2 as D (5 bases). This CDR3 has 13 residues. V was trimmed by 4 bases and J by 5 bases, leaving 11 bases between them. The germline CDR1 and CDR2 sequences are LGHNA and YSLEER. The CDR3 DNA is TGCGCCAGCAGCCCTCGGACTGCCGAGACCCAGTACTTC. Residues: CASSPRTAETQYF.

The V gene is TRBV6-5, the J gene TRBJ1-5; no definite D call. V was shortened by 0 bases and J by 6 bases, with 6 bases between the two germline ends. The CDR3 loop spans 13 amino acids. Germline V gene data show CDR1 as MNHEY and CDR2 as SVGAGI. This CDR3 is CASSYSSVQPQHF. The CDR3 bases are TGTGCCAGCAGTTACTCGAGCGTTCAGCCCCAGCATTTT.

The V gene is TRBV4-3, the J gene TRBJ2-3, with 10 bases identical to TRBD2. The germline V gene encodes CDR1 LGHNA and CDR2 YSLEER. J lost 4 bases, V lost 0 bases, and 7 bases had no gene match. The CDR3 sequence is 17 residues long. The CDR3 protein is CASSQDSRAGGPDTQYF. CDR3 sequence (DNA): TGCGCCAGCAGCCAAGACTCACGAGCGGGGGGGCCAGATACGCAGTATTTT.

The J gene is TRBJ1-2, the V gene TRBV6-5; 10 positions match TRBD1. The CDR3 is made up of 15 amino acids. Germline lookup yields CDR1 MNHEY and CDR2 SVGAGI. V lost 4 bases, J lost 5 bases, and 7 bases stayed unmatched. CDR3 in DNA: TGTGCCAGCAGTTTCCCTCGGGACAGGGGATATGGCTACACCTTC. It codes for CASSFPRDRGYGYTF.

The genes are TRBV11-2 and TRBJ2-7; D is unresolved. The germline V gene encodes CDR1 SGHAT and CDR2 FQNNGV. V shed 1 base and J shed 8 bases, with 9 bases lying between them. This CDR3 is built from 12 residues. CDR3 residues: CASSLGSRKQYF. The DNA for the CDR3 is TGTGCCAGCAGCTTAGGTTCTAGAAAGCAGTACTTC.

V gene TRBV4-1 combines with J gene TRBJ2-3; TRBD2 matches at 7 bases. Germline lookup yields CDR1 MGHRA and CDR2 YSYEKL. The CDR3 loop spans 15 amino acids. Unmatched junction bases numbered 6, after V lost 4 bases and J lost 2 bases. In DNA form, the CDR3 reads TGCGCCAGCAGCCCTAGCGGTCTCCCCACAGATACGCAGTATTTT. Its translation is CASSPSGLPTDTQYF.

The chain uses TRBV6-5 and TRBJ2-7; D gene unclear. The germline CDR1 and CDR2 sequences are MNHEY and SVGAGI. V gave up 0 bases and J gave up 2 bases, with 8 bases separating them. The CDR3 is made up of 14 amino acids. The CDR3 loop is CASSYSPAAYEQYF. In DNA form, the CDR3 reads TGTGCCAGCAGTTACTCCCCAGCTGCCTACGAGCAGTACTTC.

The chain carries TRBV15 and TRBJ1-4; 7 bases fit TRBD1. Germline V lookup: CDR1 LNHNV, CDR2 YYDKDF (reference sequence). Germline trimming cut 3 bases from V and 8 bases from J; bases unmatched to any gene: 9. The CDR3 has 15 residues. The CDR3 DNA follows: TGTGCCACCAGCAGTGAACAGGGGACGTACGAAAAACTGTTTTTT. Residues: CATSSEQGTYEKLFF.

This clone was seen repeatedly, ten times or more. The chain uses TRBV7-2 and TRBJ1-4; 9 positions match TRBD1. V lost 4 bases to trimming and J lost 8 bases; unmatched junction nucleotides: 5. Germline V CDR1 and CDR2: SGHTA, FQGNSA. CDR3 length: 14 residues. CDR3 in amino acids: CASSSGQGGEKLFF. In DNA, the CDR3 is TGTGCCAGCAGCTCGGGACAGGGTGGGGAAAAACTGTTTTTT.

The chain couples TRBV6-5 to TRBJ1-6; 7 bases fit TRBD1. The ends lost 7 bases at V and 8 bases at J; junction bases unmatched: 8. The germline gives CDR1 MNHEY, CDR2 SVGAGI. CDR3 length: 14 amino acids. CDR3 region: CASTPQGQDSPLHF. The CDR3, as DNA: TGTGCCAGCACCCCACAGGGGCAGGATTCACCCCTCCACTTT.

The V call is TRBV10-3, the J call TRBJ2-7; no reliable D call. V lost 0 bases and J 7 bases, leaving 13 bases between the germline ends. The CDR3 is made up of 14 amino acids. Germline assignment: CDR1 ENHRY and CDR2 SYGVKD. The CDR3 spells CAISESVVRMEQYF. The CDR3 DNA follows: TGTGCCATCAGTGAGTCGGTAGTTCGGATGGAGCAGTACTTC.

The chain joins TRBV6-1 to TRBJ1-2, with a possible D match to TRBD1 (5 bases). The germline CDR1 and CDR2 sequences are MNHNS and SASEGT. V shed 6 bases and J shed 6 bases, with 17 bases lying between them. CDR3 length: 14 amino acids. DNA for the CDR3: TGTGCCAGCAGCCCCGTAGCCGTGGGGGATGGCTACACCTTC. Encoded protein: CASSPVAVGDGYTF.

J is TRBJ1-2 and V is TRBV4-3; D perhaps matches TRBD1 (5 bases). The V end lost 4 bases, the J end lost 4 bases, and 19 bases lay between the germline ends. Looked up from germline, CDR1 is LGHNA and CDR2 is YSLEER. The CDR3 spans 16 residues. The CDR3 here is CASSLQSGVLLYGYTF. The CDR3 region has the DNA TGCGCCAGCAGCCTACAATCGGGGGTTCTTCTCTATGGCTACACCTTC.

V and J are TRBV19 and TRBJ2-7; D might be TRBD1 or TRBD2, each matching 5 bases. This CDR3 contains 14 residues. The V gene lost 3 bases and the J gene lost 3 bases, with 12 bases spanning the gap. CDR1 and CDR2 from the germline V gene are LNHDA and SQIVND (reference sequence). CDR3 sequence: CASSIGTPYYEQYF. The CDR3 bases are TGTGCCAGTAGTATCGGGACGCCCTACTACGAGCAGTACTTC.

The rearrangement uses TRBV5-6 and TRBJ1-2, with TRBD1 matching over 12 bases. Germline loops: CDR1 SGHDT, CDR2 YYEEEE. The CDR3 covers 14 residues. V dropped 7 bases and J dropped 8; count of bases not matched to a gene: 9. The CDR3, as DNA: TGTGCCAGCTCGGACCGGGACAGGGGGCTAGGCTACACCTTC. This encodes CASSDRDRGLGYTF.

V is TRBV29-1 and J is TRBJ1-4; D might be TRBD1 (5 bases). V lost 4 bases, J lost 11 bases, and 8 bases lay in between. The CDR3 loop spans 10 amino acids. The germline CDR1 and CDR2 sequences are SQVTM and ANQGSEA. CDR3 sequence reads: CSVVQGKLFF. CDR3 bases: TGCAGCGTTGTGCAGGGCAAACTGTTTTTT.

The V gene is TRBV5-6, the J gene TRBJ1-6; 7 bases fit TRBD1. V gave up 5 bases and J gave up 10 bases; unmatched junction bases: 12. CDR1 is SGHDT, CDR2 YYEEEE, per germline. This CDR3 contains 15 residues. Written as DNA, the CDR3 is TGTGCCAGCAGAATGCAGGGGGAAGTTGGGTCACCCCTCCACTTT. Translated: CASRMQGEVGSPLHF.

The chain employs TRBV4-1 and TRBJ2-2, with TRBD1 identical over 7 bases. From germline, CDR1 is MGHRA and CDR2 YSYEKL. J was trimmed by 6 bases and V by 4 bases; bases with no gene match: 8. The CDR3 is made up of 15 amino acids. The CDR3 DNA reads as TGCGCCAGCAGCCTAGAGGGGGCCTACCCCGGGGAGCTGTTTTTT. It translates to CASSLEGAYPGELFF.

J is TRBJ2-1 and V is TRBV19, with D unclear. The V gene lost 5 bases and the J gene lost 6 bases, with 20 bases spanning the gap. Looked up from germline, CDR1 is LNHDA and CDR2 is SQIVND (reference sequence). The CDR3 totals 16 residues. The CDR3 loop reads CASSSEAGRRVNEQFF. The CDR3 DNA reads as TGTGCCAGTAGTTCAGAGGCAGGCAGGCGCGTCAATGAGCAGTTCTTC.

In this sample, this clone turned up once. The V call is TRBV12-2, the J call TRBJ2-7; the table's D call of TRBD1 was not tested on the DNA. TRBV12-2 is a listed pseudogene. The CDR3 totals 21 residues. The CDR3: CASRLAPKGQGAAGAAYEQYF. As DNA, the CDR3 is TGTGCAAGTCGCTTAGCGCCAAAAGGGCAGGGGGCCGCGGGGGCCGCCTACGAGCAGTACTTC.

The chain joins TRBV19 to TRBJ2-1, with TRBD1 identical over 8 bases. V lost 8 bases, J lost 10 bases, and 13 bases stayed unmatched. In germline, CDR1 is LNHDA, CDR2 SQIVND (reference sequence). The CDR3 sequence is 14 residues long. CDR3: CASSGQGLIGEQFF. The CDR3 coding sequence is TGTGCCAGTTCCGGACAGGGACTTATCGGGGAGCAGTTCTTC.

The J gene is TRBJ1-2, the V gene TRBV4-3; TRBD1 agrees at 8 bases. The germline V gene encodes CDR1 LGHNA and CDR2 YSLEER. Trimming cost V 2 bases and J 2 bases; bases outside gene matches: 7. This CDR3 is 16 amino acids long. The CDR3 bases are TGCGCCAGCAGCCAATCCCTGGCAGGGGGCAACTATGGCTACACCTTC. Translation gives CASSQSLAGGNYGYTF.

The V gene is TRBV9, the J gene TRBJ2-7, with D possibly being TRBD1 (6 bases). CDR1 SGDLS and CDR2 YYNGEE come from the germline V gene. Trimming removed 6 bases from V and 7 bases from J, with 14 bases in between. The CDR3 consists of 12 residues. CDR3 sequence (DNA): TGTGCCAGCACATCACAGGGCTGGGAGCAGTACTTC. It is translated as CASTSQGWEQYF.

The chain has TRBV9 and TRBJ1-2; D uncertain. Germline lookup yields CDR1 SGDLS and CDR2 YYNGEE. The CDR3 runs to 15 residues. The germline V and J ends were trimmed by 3 bases and 2 bases, with 14 bases remaining between them. CDR3 sequence reads: CASSAGYGNNYGYTF. The CDR3 nucleotides read TGTGCCAGCAGCGCCGGCTACGGAAACAACTATGGCTACACCTTC.

The chain joins TRBV4-3 to TRBJ2-7; weak D call: TRBD2 (5 bases). V was shortened by 0 bases and J by 3 bases, with 15 bases between the two germline ends. Germline CDR1 reads LGHNA; CDR2 reads YSLEER. This CDR3 has 16 residues. CDR3 residues: CASSQDFGGGGYEQYF. Here the CDR3 DNA reads TGCGCCAGCAGCCAAGACTTCGGAGGAGGAGGCTACGAGCAGTACTTC.

As for this clone: Germline and junction disagree at one end, which may indicate a read error. The chain links TRBV7-9 to TRBJ1-5; 7 bases are a match to TRBD1. CDR3 length: 15 residues. The germline CDR1 and CDR2 sequences are SEHNR and FQNEAQ (reference sequence). The CDR3 region has the DNA TGTGCCAGCAGCTTAGCGTCACAGGGGAATCCGCCCCAGCATTTT. It yields the protein CASSLASQGNPPQHF.

The chain joins TRBV9 to TRBJ2-5, with 7 bases matching TRBD2. The CDR3 runs 14 residues. V lost 3 bases and J lost 4; bases outside the gene matches: 6. Germline CDR1 SGDLS, CDR2 YYNGEE. The CDR3 protein is CASSAEWGGETQYF. CDR3 sequence (DNA): TGTGCCAGCAGCGCAGAGTGGGGGGGAGAGACCCAGTACTTC.